A selection of T cell receptor beta chains follows, all from one sample in a study of beta chain features in type 1 diabetes. Profiling relied on immunoSEQ multiplex PCR, and the TCRdb table lists in-frame clones only, not all of them. The sample has fewer than 250,000 clones, 13% to 15% seen once. The sample was naive CD4+ T cells from blood. The origin of the receptors is a woman between 40 and 55 years old in good health. CDR3s include the opening cysteine and the closing phenylalanine or tryptophan. The order of the fields is clone size, V gene, D gene, J gene, CDR3 protein, CDR3 DNA. D genes are given only for firm matches. Clone size is shown for a subset of rows, as once, few, many or a class of expanded clone.

clone_size: -
v_call: TRBV6-1
d_call: TRBD1
j_call: TRBJ2-7
cdr3_aa: CASSGTGPYEQYF
cdr3_nt: TGTGCCAGCAGTGGGACAGGGCCCTACGAGCAGTACTTC

clone_size: -
v_call: TRBV7-2
d_call: -
j_call: TRBJ2-1
cdr3_aa: CASSLGLYNEQFF
cdr3_nt: TGTGCCAGCAGCCTGGGACTCTACAATGAGCAGTTCTTC

clone_size: few
v_call: TRBV25-1
d_call: -
j_call: TRBJ1-6
cdr3_aa: CASTQTEISSPLHF
cdr3_nt: TGTGCCAGCACCCAGACAGAGATTAGTTCACCCCTCCACTTT

clone_size: few
v_call: TRBV14
d_call: -
j_call: TRBJ2-1
cdr3_aa: CASSQVTEQFF
cdr3_nt: TGTGCCAGCAGCCAAGTGACAGAGCAGTTCTTC

clone_size: -
v_call: TRBV7-8
d_call: -
j_call: TRBJ1-5
cdr3_aa: CASSLGAPNQPQHF
cdr3_nt: TGTGCCAGCAGCTTAGGGGCTCCTAATCAGCCCCAGCATTTT

clone_size: many
v_call: TRBV13
d_call: TRBD1
j_call: TRBJ1-1
cdr3_aa: CASSSRGLSTEAFF
cdr3_nt: TGTGCCAGCAGCTCCAGGGGGCTGAGCACTGAAGCTTTCTTT

clone_size: few
v_call: TRBV18
d_call: -
j_call: TRBJ1-1
cdr3_aa: CASSPQAGLRNTEAFF
cdr3_nt: TGTGCCAGCTCACCTCAGGCAGGGCTAAGGAACACTGAAGCTTTCTTT

clone_size: few
v_call: TRBV27
d_call: TRBD1
j_call: TRBJ1-2
cdr3_aa: CASSGQGYGYTF
cdr3_nt: TGTGCCAGCAGCGGACAGGGCTATGGCTACACCTTC

clone_size: -
v_call: TRBV15
d_call: -
j_call: TRBJ2-7
cdr3_aa: CATSKPQGREQYF
cdr3_nt: TGTGCCACCAGCAAACCGCAGGGGCGCGAGCAGTACTTC

clone_size: -
v_call: TRBV6-5
d_call: TRBD2
j_call: TRBJ2-7
cdr3_aa: CASRDRGGPYEQYF
cdr3_nt: TGTGCCAGCAGAGACCGGGGGGGGCCCTACGAGCAGTACTTC

clone_size: -
v_call: TRBV19
d_call: TRBD1
j_call: TRBJ1-6
cdr3_aa: CASSIGQGAKNSPLHF
cdr3_nt: TGTGCCAGTAGTATTGGCCAGGGGGCCAAGAATTCACCCCTCCACTTT

clone_size: -
v_call: TRBV29-1
d_call: TRBD1
j_call: TRBJ1-5
cdr3_aa: CSARTGSNQPQHF
cdr3_nt: TGCAGCGCCAGGACAGGGAGCAATCAGCCCCAGCATTTT

clone_size: few
v_call: TRBV7-6
d_call: -
j_call: TRBJ2-2
cdr3_aa: CASSPTREELFF
cdr3_nt: TGTGCCAGCAGTCCTACACGGGAGGAGCTGTTTTTT

clone_size: few
v_call: TRBV19
d_call: -
j_call: TRBJ2-1
cdr3_aa: CASNIWGVPPNEQFF
cdr3_nt: TGTGCCAGTAACATCTGGGGGGTCCCCCCCAATGAGCAGTTCTTC

clone_size: -
v_call: TRBV11-2
d_call: TRBD1
j_call: TRBJ2-7
cdr3_aa: CASSFSGTESEQYF
cdr3_nt: TGTGCCAGCAGCTTTTCCGGGACAGAAAGCGAGCAGTACTTC

clone_size: -
v_call: TRBV6-5
d_call: -
j_call: TRBJ2-7
cdr3_aa: CASSRDTPYEQYF
cdr3_nt: TGTGCCAGCAGTAGGGACACCCCCTACGAGCAGTACTTC

clone_size: few
v_call: TRBV19
d_call: TRBD1
j_call: TRBJ2-5
cdr3_aa: CASSIDLETGAISKTQYF
cdr3_nt: TGTGCCAGTAGTATAGATCTTGAGACAGGGGCGATCTCGAAGACCCAGTACTTC

clone_size: few
v_call: TRBV14
d_call: -
j_call: TRBJ2-2
cdr3_aa: CASSQVIAGELFF
cdr3_nt: TGTGCCAGCAGCCAAGTCATAGCCGGGGAGCTGTTTTTT

clone_size: few
v_call: TRBV29-1
d_call: TRBD1
j_call: TRBJ1-1
cdr3_aa: CSVRQGAEGDTEAFF
cdr3_nt: TGCAGCGTTAGGCAGGGGGCGGAGGGGGACACTGAAGCTTTCTTT

clone_size: -
v_call: TRBV11-2
d_call: TRBD2
j_call: TRBJ2-3
cdr3_aa: CASSAQGFAGADTQYF
cdr3_nt: TGTGCCAGCAGCGCTCAGGGTTTTGCGGGAGCAGATACGCAGTATTTT

clone_size: few
v_call: TRBV7-9
d_call: TRBD1
j_call: TRBJ2-2
cdr3_aa: CASSPGTGYTGELFF
cdr3_nt: TGTGCCAGCAGCCCTGGGACAGGGTACACCGGGGAGCTGTTTTTT

clone_size: -
v_call: TRBV18
d_call: TRBD1
j_call: TRBJ1-6
cdr3_aa: CASSPPSQGDRSPLHF
cdr3_nt: TGTGCCAGCTCACCACCGAGCCAGGGGGATAGGTCACCCCTCCACTTT

clone_size: few
v_call: TRBV5-1
d_call: -
j_call: TRBJ1-2
cdr3_aa: CASSLANNYGYTF
cdr3_nt: TGCGCCAGCAGCTTAGCGAATAACTATGGCTACACCTTC

clone_size: few
v_call: TRBV5-1
d_call: -
j_call: TRBJ2-1
cdr3_aa: CASSLGGGSSYNEQFF
cdr3_nt: TGCGCCAGCAGCTTGGGTGGGGGCAGCTCCTACAATGAGCAGTTCTTC

clone_size: -
v_call: TRBV5-1
d_call: TRBD1
j_call: TRBJ1-1
cdr3_aa: CASSSWHRSGGNTEAFF
cdr3_nt: TGCGCCAGCAGCTCTTGGCACCGATCAGGGGGGAACACTGAAGCTTTCTTT

clone_size: few
v_call: TRBV5-1
d_call: -
j_call: TRBJ1-4
cdr3_aa: CASSPDGAYNEKLFF
cdr3_nt: TGCGCCAGCAGCCCGGATGGGGCGTATAATGAAAAACTGTTTTTT

clone_size: -
v_call: TRBV5-4
d_call: TRBD1
j_call: TRBJ1-3
cdr3_aa: CASSSGQGRNTIYF
cdr3_nt: TGTGCCAGCAGCTCGGGACAGGGTAGAAACACCATATATTTT

clone_size: -
v_call: TRBV9
d_call: -
j_call: TRBJ2-2
cdr3_aa: CASSPRMTGELFF
cdr3_nt: TGTGCCAGCAGCCCGAGGATGACCGGGGAGCTGTTTTTT

clone_size: few
v_call: TRBV7-8
d_call: -
j_call: TRBJ2-2
cdr3_aa: CASVQNTGELFF
cdr3_nt: TGTGCCAGCGTACAGAACACCGGGGAGCTGTTTTTT

clone_size: -
v_call: TRBV18
d_call: -
j_call: TRBJ1-4
cdr3_aa: CASSPGLGETNEKLFF
cdr3_nt: TGTGCCAGCTCACCTGGCCTTGGGGAGACTAATGAAAAACTGTTTTTT

clone_size: -
v_call: TRBV5-1
d_call: TRBD2
j_call: TRBJ2-2
cdr3_aa: CASGGTAGGRTGELFF
cdr3_nt: TGCGCCAGCGGAGGAACTGCGGGGGGGCGGACCGGGGAGCTGTTTTTT

clone_size: -
v_call: TRBV18
d_call: TRBD2
j_call: TRBJ2-7
cdr3_aa: CASSPARRGGPSYEQYF
cdr3_nt: TGTGCCAGCTCACCGGCTAGGCGGGGGGGCCCATCCTACGAGCAGTACTTC

clone_size: few
v_call: TRBV27
d_call: TRBD1
j_call: TRBJ2-5
cdr3_aa: CASSLSRQGAFGGTQYF
cdr3_nt: TGTGCCAGCAGTTTATCCCGACAGGGGGCGTTTGGAGGGACCCAGTACTTC

clone_size: -
v_call: TRBV27
d_call: TRBD1
j_call: TRBJ2-5
cdr3_aa: CASSWGQETKETQYF
cdr3_nt: TGTGCCAGCAGTTGGGGACAGGAGACAAAAGAGACCCAGTACTTC

clone_size: many
v_call: TRBV28
d_call: TRBD1
j_call: TRBJ2-1
cdr3_aa: CASSRQGSSQLQFF
cdr3_nt: TGTGCCAGCAGTCGACAGGGGTCCTCCCAATTGCAGTTCTTC

clone_size: -
v_call: TRBV7-8
d_call: TRBD1
j_call: TRBJ1-4
cdr3_aa: CATKPPTPTGVREKLFF
cdr3_nt: TGTGCCACGAAACCCCCCACCCCGACAGGGGTACGGGAAAAACTGTTTTTT

clone_size: -
v_call: TRBV11-3
d_call: -
j_call: TRBJ2-3
cdr3_aa: CASSLAQGGTGTTDTQYF
cdr3_nt: TGTGCCAGCAGCTTAGCCCAGGGCGGGACTGGCACCACAGATACGCAGTATTTT

clone_size: -
v_call: TRBV27
d_call: TRBD1
j_call: TRBJ1-1
cdr3_aa: CASSLYPPQGVGTEAFF
cdr3_nt: TGTGCCAGCAGTTTATACCCCCCCCAGGGGGTTGGTACTGAAGCTTTCTTT

clone_size: -
v_call: TRBV7-9
d_call: -
j_call: TRBJ2-5
cdr3_aa: CASSLEVGTGRQETQYF
cdr3_nt: TGTGCCAGCAGCTTAGAAGTTGGTACAGGGCGCCAAGAGACCCAGTACTTC

clone_size: few
v_call: TRBV7-9
d_call: TRBD1
j_call: TRBJ2-3
cdr3_aa: CASSLGRDSLTDTQYF
cdr3_nt: TGTGCCAGCAGCTTAGGCCGGGACAGCCTCACAGATACGCAGTATTTT

clone_size: -
v_call: TRBV6-1
d_call: TRBD1
j_call: TRBJ1-2
cdr3_aa: CASSRQGNYGYTF
cdr3_nt: TGTGCCAGCAGTCGACAGGGAAACTATGGCTACACCTTC

clone_size: few
v_call: TRBV7-2
d_call: TRBD1
j_call: TRBJ1-2
cdr3_aa: CASSFTTGGQKSGYTF
cdr3_nt: TGTGCCAGCAGCTTTACCACAGGGGGTCAGAAGAGTGGCTACACCTTC

clone_size: -
v_call: TRBV7-9
d_call: TRBD1
j_call: TRBJ1-3
cdr3_aa: CASSYRGLYTIYF
cdr3_nt: TGTGCCAGCAGCTACAGGGGCTTATACACCATATATTTT

clone_size: -
v_call: TRBV5-1
d_call: TRBD1
j_call: TRBJ2-5
cdr3_aa: CASSSQGAAQETQYF
cdr3_nt: TGCGCCAGCAGCTCGCAGGGGGCGGCCCAAGAGACCCAGTACTTC

clone_size: few
v_call: TRBV7-9
d_call: TRBD1
j_call: TRBJ1-1
cdr3_aa: CASSPELRGTGYTEAFF
cdr3_nt: TGTGCCAGCAGCCCGGAGCTCAGGGGGACAGGGTACACTGAAGCTTTCTTT

clone_size: -
v_call: TRBV9
d_call: -
j_call: TRBJ2-1
cdr3_aa: CASSVFPDSYNEQFF
cdr3_nt: TGTGCCAGCAGCGTCTTCCCCGACAGCTACAATGAGCAGTTCTTC

clone_size: few
v_call: TRBV7-9
d_call: -
j_call: TRBJ1-3
cdr3_aa: CASSLSQAGNTIYF
cdr3_nt: TGTGCCAGCAGCTTATCACAGGCTGGAAACACCATATATTTT

clone_size: many
v_call: TRBV19
d_call: -
j_call: TRBJ1-1
cdr3_aa: CASSRSNTEAFF
cdr3_nt: TGTGCCAGTAGCAGGTCGAACACTGAAGCTTTCTTT

clone_size: -
v_call: TRBV5-1
d_call: -
j_call: TRBJ1-1
cdr3_aa: CAAAAGVGTEAFF
cdr3_nt: TGCGCCGCGGCCGCGGGTGTGGGCACTGAAGCTTTCTTT

clone_size: -
v_call: TRBV18
d_call: TRBD2
j_call: TRBJ2-7
cdr3_aa: CASSPLSQGLAVYEQYF
cdr3_nt: TGTGCCAGCTCACCATTAAGTCAGGGACTAGCGGTATACGAGCAGTACTTC

clone_size: -
v_call: TRBV2
d_call: TRBD1
j_call: TRBJ2-7
cdr3_aa: CASSRQGYEQYF
cdr3_nt: TGTGCCAGCTCGAGACAGGGGTACGAGCAGTACTTC

clone_size: -
v_call: TRBV6-6
d_call: TRBD1
j_call: TRBJ2-7
cdr3_aa: CASTRGREQYF
cdr3_nt: TGTGCCAGCACCAGGGGGAGAGAGCAGTACTTC

clone_size: few
v_call: TRBV2
d_call: -
j_call: TRBJ1-1
cdr3_aa: CATRVDMNTEAFF
cdr3_nt: TGTGCCACCCGAGTCGATATGAACACTGAAGCTTTCTTT

clone_size: -
v_call: TRBV7-2
d_call: TRBD2
j_call: TRBJ2-5
cdr3_aa: CASSTRLAGGQETQYF
cdr3_nt: TGTGCCAGCAGCACCCGACTAGCGGGGGGACAAGAGACCCAGTACTTC